Detailed here is one T cell receptor beta chain. The antigen is unknown. This sample is drawn from a study of cytomegalovirus exposure and HLA in healthy donors. This CDR3 contains 18 residues. CDR1 and CDR2 from the germline V gene are MGHDK and SYGVNS. The junction had 17 bases not matched to a gene; V was cut back by 2 bases and J by 6 bases. Sequencing used immunoSEQ multiplex PCR; TCRdb keeps in-frame clones, though not all of them. The table shows some 110,000 clones, with around 88% occurring only once. Study-level results: For most TCR sequences rarity was the rule, although some public TCRs occurred in many donors. One later analysis, an examination of the 120 or so validation repertoires, found that first-cohort TCR clusters tended to co-occur in them. The study recorded 150 to 200 TCR beta chains that were cytomegalovirus-associated.

Source material: PBMCs. The V and J genes are TRBV25-1 and TRBJ2-3; 7 bases map to TRBD2. The clonotype was recovered from a man aged 18 to 35 in good health and CMV-seronegative. The DNA of the CDR3 is TGTGCCAGCAGTGAAGAAGGGGCGCTAGCGGACCGTTTGGATACGCAGTATTTT. The encoded protein is CASSEEGALADRLDTQYF.